This is a list of T cell receptor beta chains from one sample in a study of blood T cell repertoires in COVID-19. Generated by immunoSEQ multiplex PCR, the TCRdb table keeps only in-frame clones and is missing some. The profile covers 94,000 or so clones, with 70% to 90% appearing a single time and less than 6% taken by the ten largest. The sequenced material came from peripheral blood. The source of these receptors is a woman older than 75 with active COVID-19. The conserved cysteine and the conserved F or W are not part of the CDR3 here. Each record gives: D gene, J gene, clone size, V gene, CDR3 protein. A D gene is named only where the DNA matches it firmly. Clone sizes are given selectively: once, few, many, or a class where the clone is expanded.

D: TRBD1; J: TRBJ2-7; size: once; V: TRBV9; CDR3: ASSAGTGSSYEQY
D: TRBD2; J: TRBJ2-7; size: -; V: TRBV28; CDR3: ASSLFPSGSYEQY
D: -; J: TRBJ2-5; size: -; V: TRBV20-1; CDR3: SAKRQETQY
D: TRBD1; J: TRBJ1-1; size: -; V: TRBV5-6; CDR3: ASSLGQGAPNTEAF
D: -; J: TRBJ2-1; size: -; V: TRBV20-1; CDR3: SVMSWNEQF
D: -; J: TRBJ2-7; size: -; V: TRBV20-1; CDR3: SASRGSGEQY
D: TRBD2; J: TRBJ2-1; size: -; V: TRBV4-2; CDR3: ASSQDLGGRAGEQF
D: TRBD1; J: TRBJ2-2; size: -; V: TRBV18; CDR3: ASSRDRGTGELF
D: -; J: TRBJ2-7; size: -; V: TRBV7-9; CDR3: ASSSLAGSYEQY
D: -; J: TRBJ2-3; size: -; V: TRBV28; CDR3: ASSLAFASPEPSFAEPDTQY
D: -; J: TRBJ2-7; size: -; V: TRBV2; CDR3: ASRSYEQY
D: TRBD1; J: TRBJ2-3; size: -; V: TRBV6-2/TRBV6-3; CDR3: ASSYDTGGAVDTQY
D: -; J: TRBJ1-3; size: few; V: TRBV4-2; CDR3: ASSQRQPGRSGNTIY
D: TRBD1; J: TRBJ2-7; size: -; V: TRBV19; CDR3: ASRPRDRGLHEQY
D: TRBD1; J: TRBJ1-2; size: once; V: TRBV6-6; CDR3: ASTLQGAYGYT
D: TRBD2; J: TRBJ2-1; size: once; V: TRBV20-1; CDR3: SASGLAGVINNEQF
D: -; J: TRBJ1-3; size: -; V: TRBV2; CDR3: ASRVYRSGNTIY
D: -; J: TRBJ2-1; size: -; V: TRBV7-2; CDR3: ASSLTRDSYNEQF
D: -; J: TRBJ2-7; size: -; V: TRBV9; CDR3: ASSVGQGTSYEQY
D: TRBD1; J: TRBJ1-3; size: -; V: TRBV18; CDR3: ASSRTGEFGNTIY
D: TRBD1; J: TRBJ2-4; size: -; V: TRBV7-3; CDR3: ASSLTGGDIQY
D: -; J: TRBJ2-5; size: -; V: TRBV29-1; CDR3: SARRGSGWETQY
D: TRBD2; J: TRBJ2-7; size: -; V: TRBV7-2; CDR3: ASSFIRLAGVYEQY
D: TRBD1; J: TRBJ2-7; size: -; V: TRBV29-1; CDR3: SVGGGQGYYEQY
D: -; J: TRBJ1-3; size: -; V: TRBV9; CDR3: ASSPRGGPRSGNTIY
D: TRBD1; J: TRBJ2-7; size: few; V: TRBV4-1; CDR3: ASSPGPGTGGQYEQY
D: TRBD2; J: TRBJ2-3; size: -; V: TRBV15; CDR3: ATSRLAGVGTDTQY
D: TRBD1; J: TRBJ1-1; size: -; V: TRBV5-6; CDR3: ASSLGIFGTGRYTEAF
D: TRBD1; J: TRBJ2-2; size: -; V: TRBV4-1; CDR3: ASSQIKPGQGRFANTGELF
D: TRBD2; J: TRBJ2-7; size: -; V: TRBV4-3; CDR3: ACSRLAGGPYEQY
D: -; J: TRBJ1-2; size: -; V: TRBV5-6; CDR3: ASSLGTSYGYT
D: -; J: TRBJ2-7; size: -; V: TRBV19; CDR3: ASGGTDSYEQY
D: TRBD1; J: TRBJ1-2; size: -; V: TRBV7-2; CDR3: ASSKGQGARGYT
D: -; J: TRBJ2-1; size: -; V: TRBV5-1; CDR3: ASSLMVSNEQF
D: -; J: TRBJ1-1; size: -; V: TRBV7-2; CDR3: ASSLGGPGKAF
D: -; J: TRBJ1-3; size: few; V: TRBV3-1/TRBV3-2; CDR3: ASSQASSGNTIY
D: TRBD1; J: TRBJ1-5; size: -; V: TRBV5-8; CDR3: ASRTGGLGGQPQH
D: -; J: TRBJ1-2; size: -; V: TRBV7-2; CDR3: ASNENSNYGYT
D: TRBD2; J: TRBJ2-3; size: once; V: TRBV5-4; CDR3: ASRTGTSGSSTDTQY
D: TRBD1; J: TRBJ2-1; size: -; V: TRBV7-2; CDR3: ASSPLTGTVGPYNEQF
D: TRBD2; J: TRBJ2-1; size: once; V: TRBV28; CDR3: ASPPSGDYNEQF
D: TRBD2; J: TRBJ2-3; size: -; V: TRBV19; CDR3: ASSIERLASSTDTQY
D: TRBD2; J: TRBJ2-7; size: -; V: TRBV28; CDR3: ASSFASGRGENEQY
D: -; J: TRBJ2-3; size: -; V: TRBV9; CDR3: ASSSMSTDTQY
D: -; J: TRBJ2-3; size: few; V: TRBV7-3; CDR3: ASSLGSPPDTQY
D: -; J: TRBJ2-7; size: -; V: TRBV5-4; CDR3: ASSPGPAGSGSYEQY
D: TRBD1; J: TRBJ1-1; size: once; V: TRBV7-3; CDR3: ASSLTGQLNTEAF
D: TRBD1; J: TRBJ2-1; size: -; V: TRBV9; CDR3: ASSVEGQSYNEQF
D: -; J: TRBJ1-2; size: -; V: TRBV15; CDR3: ATSRESYGYT
D: TRBD1; J: TRBJ2-1; size: -; V: TRBV11-1; CDR3: ASSVDRGTYNEQF
D: -; J: TRBJ2-1; size: -; V: TRBV7-9; CDR3: ASSPGATGDNEQF
D: -; J: TRBJ1-4; size: -; V: TRBV3-1/TRBV3-2; CDR3: ASSPDKGDEKLF
D: -; J: TRBJ2-1; size: -; V: TRBV7-2; CDR3: ASSYHSYNEQF
D: TRBD1; J: TRBJ2-5; size: -; V: TRBV7-9; CDR3: ASSRGGGETQY
D: -; J: TRBJ1-1; size: -; V: TRBV12-3/TRBV12-4; CDR3: ASRAGGEVEAF
D: -; J: TRBJ2-7; size: -; V: TRBV13; CDR3: ASSLGFGVEQY
D: -; J: TRBJ2-7; size: -; V: TRBV7-2; CDR3: ASSLGGRRWGEQY
D: -; J: TRBJ1-4; size: -; V: TRBV6-2/TRBV6-3; CDR3: ASSPLRTATNEKLF